This TCR beta chain was captured by sequencing in a study of blood T cell repertoires in COVID-19. Study at large: Material from acute and convalescent COVID-19 was sourced from the United States, Italy and Spain. PBMCs, B-cell-depleted T cells, or T cells were the source of the cDNA or gDNA that made up the material.

Germline CDR1 SQVTM, CDR2 ANQGSEA. V was shortened by 7 bases and J by 2 bases, with 11 bases between the two germline ends. The CDR3 covers 12 residues. In the original processing: Amplifying reference gene primers gave estimates of nucleated cell counts. Clones were read by immunoSEQ multiplex PCR, and TCRdb kept only the in-frame ones, dropping some. That table supplies the V and J calls and clone size; D and trimming were determined from the DNA. Among about 95,000 clones, around 80% were seen once, and the ten largest hold about a quarter. The chain couples TRBV29-1 to TRBJ1-1, with a possible D match to TRBD1 (5 bases). Material for sequencing was peripheral blood. The sequence was collected from a human donor in a cohort sampled during active COVID-19. The CDR3 DNA reads TGCAGCGGCCAACAGGTTAACACTGAAGCTTTCTTT. Amino acids: CSGQQVNTEAFF.